This is a list of T cell receptor beta chains from one sample in a study of radiotherapy plus CTLA-4 blockade in lung cancer. Profiling relied on immunoSEQ multiplex PCR, and the TCRdb table lists in-frame clones only, not all of them. The sample yields approximately 78,000 clones, approximately 78% seen once. Sequenced here: peripheral blood, sampled from a patient treated with radiotherapy plus ipilimumab. These TCRs come from a human donor with non-small cell lung cancer who had a complete response to radiotherapy plus ipilimumab. The CDR3 runs from the conserved cysteine through the conserved F or W. The D gene is left open where the match is weak. Clone size appears in some rows only: once, few, many, or a class for an expanded clone.

v_gene: TRBV5-1; d_gene: .; abundance: .; j_gene: TRBJ2-5; CDR3aa: CASSSTGHPQETQYF; CDR3nt: TGCGCCAGCAGCTCGACGGGACATCCCCAAGAGACCCAGTACTTC
v_gene: TRBV25-1; d_gene: TRBD1; abundance: .; j_gene: TRBJ1-2; CDR3aa: CASGGQDYGYTF; CDR3nt: TGTGCCAGCGGTGGACAGGACTATGGCTACACCTTC
v_gene: TRBV19; d_gene: .; abundance: .; j_gene: TRBJ1-2; CDR3aa: CASSMRPFPHGYTF; CDR3nt: TGTGCCAGTAGTATGAGGCCGTTTCCTCATGGCTACACCTTC
v_gene: TRBV5-1; d_gene: TRBD1; abundance: .; j_gene: TRBJ1-3; CDR3aa: CASSPSWDSSGNTIYF; CDR3nt: TGCGCCAGCAGCCCTAGCTGGGACAGCTCTGGAAACACCATATATTTT
v_gene: TRBV19; d_gene: .; abundance: .; j_gene: TRBJ2-4; CDR3aa: CASGLLRGTTHKQAKNIQYF; CDR3nt: TGTGCCAGTGGGTTACTAAGGGGGACAACCCACAAACAGGCCAAAAACATTCAGTACTTC
v_gene: TRBV2; d_gene: .; abundance: .; j_gene: TRBJ1-2; CDR3aa: CASSSPEVPGYTF; CDR3nt: TGTGCCAGCAGTTCTCCAGAAGTCCCTGGCTACACCTTC
v_gene: TRBV4-1; d_gene: .; abundance: .; j_gene: TRBJ2-3; CDR3aa: CASSLAAGKDTQYF; CDR3nt: TGCGCCAGCAGCCTCGCTGCCGGGAAGGATACGCAGTATTTT
v_gene: TRBV6-1; d_gene: .; abundance: .; j_gene: TRBJ2-6; CDR3aa: CASKGSGANVLTF; CDR3nt: TGTGCCAGCAAAGGCTCTGGGGCCAACGTCCTGACTTTC
v_gene: TRBV6-5; d_gene: .; abundance: .; j_gene: TRBJ1-1; CDR3aa: CASSIPGTRSTF; CDR3nt: TGTGCCAGCAGTATTCCCGGGACCCGAAGTACCTTT
v_gene: TRBV5-1; d_gene: TRBD1; abundance: .; j_gene: TRBJ1-1; CDR3aa: CASSFGQVRMNTEAFF; CDR3nt: TGCGCCAGCAGCTTCGGACAGGTCCGCATGAACACTGAAGCTTTCTTT
v_gene: TRBV5-4; d_gene: .; abundance: few; j_gene: TRBJ1-2; CDR3aa: CASSPLGGQDGYTF; CDR3nt: TGTGCCAGCAGCCCCTTGGGAGGCCAGGATGGCTACACCTTC
v_gene: TRBV4-1; d_gene: .; abundance: .; j_gene: TRBJ1-5; CDR3aa: CASSQSSYSNQPQHF; CDR3nt: TGCGCCAGCAGCCAAAGTAGCTATAGCAATCAGCCCCAGCATTTT
v_gene: TRBV19; d_gene: TRBD1; abundance: .; j_gene: TRBJ1-1; CDR3aa: CAVRQDRSVRGNTEAFF; CDR3nt: TGTGCCGTTCGCCAGGACAGGTCTGTAAGGGGGAACACTGAAGCTTTCTTT
v_gene: TRBV2; d_gene: .; abundance: .; j_gene: TRBJ1-3; CDR3aa: CASSDNSGNTIYF; CDR3nt: TGTGCCAGCAGTGACAACTCTGGAAACACCATATATTTT
v_gene: TRBV7-2; d_gene: .; abundance: few; j_gene: TRBJ1-4; CDR3aa: CASSSPGRGDNEKLFF; CDR3nt: TGTGCCAGCAGCTCCCCCGGAAGGGGTGATAATGAAAAACTGTTTTTT
v_gene: TRBV5-1; d_gene: .; abundance: .; j_gene: TRBJ2-2; CDR3aa: CASSPGGGELFF; CDR3nt: TGCGCCAGCTCCCCCGGCGGAGGGGAGCTGTTTTTT
v_gene: TRBV6-5; d_gene: TRBD1; abundance: .; j_gene: TRBJ1-5; CDR3aa: CASSLQGANQPQHF; CDR3nt: TGTGCCAGCAGTTTACAGGGGGCCAATCAGCCCCAGCATTTT
v_gene: TRBV7-8; d_gene: .; abundance: .; j_gene: TRBJ1-1; CDR3aa: CASSRRQSNTEAFF; CDR3nt: TGTGCCAGCAGCCGCCGACAATCGAACACTGAAGCTTTCTTT
v_gene: TRBV29-1; d_gene: .; abundance: .; j_gene: TRBJ2-5; CDR3aa: CSVEVEVGTQYF; CDR3nt: TGCAGCGTTGAAGTAGAAGTGGGGACCCAGTACTTC
v_gene: TRBV2; d_gene: TRBD1; abundance: .; j_gene: TRBJ1-1; CDR3aa: CASSGQGNTEAFF; CDR3nt: TGTGCCAGCAGTGGACAGGGAAACACTGAAGCTTTCTTT
v_gene: TRBV19; d_gene: TRBD1; abundance: .; j_gene: TRBJ1-6; CDR3aa: CASSIDLIRQGNSPLHF; CDR3nt: TGTGCCAGTAGTATAGATCTAATCCGACAGGGTAATTCACCCCTCCACTTT
v_gene: TRBV11-3; d_gene: .; abundance: .; j_gene: TRBJ1-2; CDR3aa: CASSLVVDYGYTF; CDR3nt: TGTGCCAGCAGCTTAGTCGTGGACTATGGCTACACCTTC
v_gene: TRBV7-9; d_gene: TRBD1; abundance: .; j_gene: TRBJ1-2; CDR3aa: CASRRGTGDGYTF; CDR3nt: TGTGCCAGCAGACGCGGGACAGGGGATGGCTACACCTTC
v_gene: TRBV6-5; d_gene: .; abundance: .; j_gene: TRBJ1-6; CDR3aa: CASSYSGSPYNSPLHF; CDR3nt: TGTGCCAGCAGTTACTCGGGATCCCCATATAATTCACCCCTCCACTTT
v_gene: TRBV7-9; d_gene: .; abundance: few; j_gene: TRBJ2-1; CDR3aa: CASSLVTGELYNEQFF; CDR3nt: TGTGCCAGCAGCTTAGTTACGGGGGAACTCTACAATGAGCAGTTCTTC
v_gene: TRBV6-6; d_gene: .; abundance: once; j_gene: TRBJ1-5; CDR3aa: CASSLSDSYLNQPQHF; CDR3nt: TGTGCCAGCAGCCTATCCGACAGCTACCTCAATCAGCCCCAGCATTTT
v_gene: TRBV9; d_gene: TRBD1; abundance: .; j_gene: TRBJ1-3; CDR3aa: CASTRDRGSSTIYF; CDR3nt: TGTGCCAGCACCAGAGACAGGGGGTCGAGCACCATATATTTT
v_gene: TRBV9; d_gene: .; abundance: .; j_gene: TRBJ2-5; CDR3aa: CASSVARELGETQYF; CDR3nt: TGTGCCAGCAGCGTAGCGCGGGAATTGGGAGAGACCCAGTACTTC
v_gene: TRBV29-1; d_gene: .; abundance: .; j_gene: TRBJ1-2; CDR3aa: CSTPGDGANYGYTF; CDR3nt: TGCAGCACACCAGGGGACGGAGCTAACTATGGCTACACCTTC
v_gene: TRBV7-9; d_gene: .; abundance: .; j_gene: TRBJ1-1; CDR3aa: CASSDQPNTEAFF; CDR3nt: TGTGCCAGCAGCGACCAACCGAACACTGAAGCTTTCTTT
v_gene: TRBV29-1; d_gene: TRBD1; abundance: .; j_gene: TRBJ2-3; CDR3aa: CSVAQGARDTQYF; CDR3nt: TGCAGCGTTGCTCAGGGGGCGCGAGATACGCAGTATTTT
v_gene: TRBV7-2; d_gene: .; abundance: few; j_gene: TRBJ2-5; CDR3aa: CASRGAAETQYF; CDR3nt: TGTGCCAGCAGAGGGGCGGCAGAGACCCAGTACTTC
v_gene: TRBV19; d_gene: .; abundance: .; j_gene: TRBJ1-2; CDR3aa: CASSIKDDSYTF; CDR3nt: TGTGCCAGTAGTATCAAAGATGACAGTTACACCTTC
v_gene: TRBV7-2; d_gene: .; abundance: once; j_gene: TRBJ1-1; CDR3aa: CASSSSPGWNTEAFF; CDR3nt: TGTGCCAGCAGTTCTTCCCCGGGTTGGAACACTGAAGCTTTCTTT
v_gene: TRBV13; d_gene: .; abundance: .; j_gene: TRBJ1-1; CDR3aa: CASSGFLNTEAFF; CDR3nt: TGTGCCAGCAGCGGATTCCTGAACACTGAAGCTTTCTTT
v_gene: TRBV10-3; d_gene: TRBD1; abundance: few; j_gene: TRBJ1-3; CDR3aa: CAISQTGSGNTIYF; CDR3nt: TGTGCCATCAGTCAGACAGGGAGCGGAAACACCATATATTTT
v_gene: TRBV7-9; d_gene: TRBD2; abundance: .; j_gene: TRBJ2-5; CDR3aa: CASSLAVGGYQETQYF; CDR3nt: TGTGCCAGCAGCTTAGCTGTGGGGGGGTACCAAGAGACCCAGTACTTC
v_gene: TRBV7-8; d_gene: TRBD1; abundance: .; j_gene: TRBJ2-5; CDR3aa: CASSPQGQGVSETQYF; CDR3nt: TGTGCCAGCAGCCCTCAGGGACAGGGGGTTTCGGAGACCCAGTACTTC
v_gene: TRBV6-1; d_gene: TRBD2; abundance: once; j_gene: TRBJ2-3; CDR3aa: CAISTSGSTDTQYF; CDR3nt: TGTGCCATTTCGACTAGCGGAAGCACAGATACGCAGTATTTT
v_gene: TRBV7-2; d_gene: .; abundance: .; j_gene: TRBJ2-7; CDR3aa: CASSLSRGYEQYF; CDR3nt: TGTGCCAGCAGCTTAAGTCGGGGCTACGAGCAGTACTTC
v_gene: TRBV19; d_gene: .; abundance: few; j_gene: TRBJ2-2; CDR3aa: CASSLLAGSTGELFF; CDR3nt: TGTGCCAGTAGTCTCTTGGCGGGGTCCACCGGGGAGCTGTTTTTT
v_gene: TRBV4-1; d_gene: TRBD1; abundance: .; j_gene: TRBJ1-5; CDR3aa: CASSDRDRGAGWGNQPQHF; CDR3nt: TGCGCCAGCAGCGATAGGGACAGGGGCGCAGGCTGGGGCAATCAGCCCCAGCATTTT
v_gene: TRBV4-3; d_gene: .; abundance: .; j_gene: TRBJ1-2; CDR3aa: CASSSYIRRRKTYGYTF; CDR3nt: TGCGCCAGCAGCTCATATATAAGACGTCGAAAGACCTATGGCTACACCTTC
v_gene: TRBV30; d_gene: .; abundance: .; j_gene: TRBJ1-1; CDR3aa: CAWSVQDRKNTEAFF; CDR3nt: TGTGCCTGGAGTGTACAAGACAGGAAGAACACTGAAGCTTTCTTT
v_gene: TRBV6-6; d_gene: TRBD1; abundance: .; j_gene: TRBJ2-5; CDR3aa: CASSDRGLGETQYF; CDR3nt: TGTGCCAGCAGTGACAGGGGGCTAGGAGAGACCCAGTACTTC
v_gene: TRBV5-1; d_gene: TRBD1; abundance: .; j_gene: TRBJ1-1; CDR3aa: CASSSKGGTGDTEAFF; CDR3nt: TGCGCCAGCAGCTCCAAAGGAGGGACAGGGGACACTGAAGCTTTCTTT
v_gene: TRBV18; d_gene: .; abundance: .; j_gene: TRBJ2-4; CDR3aa: CASSPEGDIQYF; CDR3nt: TGTGCCAGCTCACCGGAAGGAGACATTCAGTACTTC
v_gene: TRBV9; d_gene: TRBD2; abundance: .; j_gene: TRBJ2-1; CDR3aa: CASSHPIAGDRYNEQFF; CDR3nt: TGTGCCAGCAGCCACCCCATAGCGGGGGACCGATACAATGAGCAGTTCTTC
v_gene: TRBV13; d_gene: .; abundance: .; j_gene: TRBJ1-1; CDR3aa: CASSFGHLNTEAFF; CDR3nt: TGTGCCAGCAGCTTTGGACATTTGAACACTGAAGCTTTCTTT
v_gene: TRBV6-5; d_gene: .; abundance: .; j_gene: TRBJ1-5; CDR3aa: CASSRVWGVNQPQHF; CDR3nt: TGTGCCAGCAGTAGGGTCTGGGGGGTCAATCAGCCCCAGCATTTT
v_gene: TRBV11-3; d_gene: TRBD2; abundance: .; j_gene: TRBJ2-2; CDR3aa: CASSSAGTSYTGELFF; CDR3nt: TGTGCCAGCAGCTCGGCCGGGACTAGCTACACCGGGGAGCTGTTTTTT
v_gene: TRBV11-2; d_gene: .; abundance: .; j_gene: TRBJ2-2; CDR3aa: CASASRRPRVDTGELFF; CDR3nt: TGTGCCAGCGCCTCCAGACGCCCGCGCGTCGACACCGGGGAGCTGTTTTTT
v_gene: TRBV29-1; d_gene: .; abundance: .; j_gene: TRBJ2-7; CDR3aa: CSALVGSSYEQYF; CDR3nt: TGCAGCGCCCTAGTCGGGTCCTCCTACGAGCAGTACTTC
v_gene: TRBV6-1; d_gene: .; abundance: .; j_gene: TRBJ1-6; CDR3aa: CASSEAGNYNSPLHF; CDR3nt: TGTGCCAGCAGTGAGGCCGGGAATTATAATTCACCCCTCCACTTT
v_gene: TRBV30; d_gene: .; abundance: .; j_gene: TRBJ1-4; CDR3aa: CAWSADGGGSEKLFF; CDR3nt: TGTGCCTGGAGTGCCGATGGAGGGGGTAGTGAAAAACTGTTTTTT